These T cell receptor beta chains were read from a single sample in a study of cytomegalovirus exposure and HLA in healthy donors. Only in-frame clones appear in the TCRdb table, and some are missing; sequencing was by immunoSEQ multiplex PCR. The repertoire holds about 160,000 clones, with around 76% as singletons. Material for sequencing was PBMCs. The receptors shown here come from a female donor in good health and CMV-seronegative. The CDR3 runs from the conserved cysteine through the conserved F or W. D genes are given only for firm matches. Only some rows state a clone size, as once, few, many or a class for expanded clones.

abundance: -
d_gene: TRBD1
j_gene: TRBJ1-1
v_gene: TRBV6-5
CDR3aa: CASSDRGLPEAFF
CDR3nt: TGTGCCAGCAGTGACAGGGGTCTCCCTGAAGCTTTCTTT

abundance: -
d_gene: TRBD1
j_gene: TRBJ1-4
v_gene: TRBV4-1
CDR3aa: CASSTYRGANEKLFF
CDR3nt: TGCGCCAGCAGCACATACAGGGGAGCTAATGAAAAACTGTTTTTT

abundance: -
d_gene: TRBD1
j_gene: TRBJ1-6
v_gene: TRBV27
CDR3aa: CASSLLGTANSPLHF
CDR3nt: TGTGCCAGCAGCCTTCTTGGGACAGCAAATTCACCCCTCCACTTT

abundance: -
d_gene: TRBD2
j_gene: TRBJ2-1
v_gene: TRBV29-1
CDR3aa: CSVVGLAGDIGNEQFF
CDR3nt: TGCAGCGTGGTCGGACTAGCGGGAGATATCGGAAATGAGCAGTTCTTC

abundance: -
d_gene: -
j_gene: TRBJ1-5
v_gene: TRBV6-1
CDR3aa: CASSEGSRQPQHF
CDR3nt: TGTGCCAGCAGTGAAGGGAGTCGCCAGCCCCAGCATTTT

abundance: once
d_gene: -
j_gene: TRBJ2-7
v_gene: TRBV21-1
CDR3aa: CASSKGTGEGEQYF
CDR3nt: TGTGCCAGCAGCAAAGGGACAGGCGAGGGAGAGCAGTACTTC

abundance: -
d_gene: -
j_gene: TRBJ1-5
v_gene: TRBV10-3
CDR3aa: CAIRLAANQPQHF
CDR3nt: TGTGCCATCCGACTTGCCGCCAATCAGCCCCAGCATTTT

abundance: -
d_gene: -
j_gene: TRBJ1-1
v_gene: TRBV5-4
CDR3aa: CASSSTQGMSEAFF
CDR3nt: TGTGCCAGCAGCTCAACCCAGGGAATGAGTGAAGCTTTCTTT

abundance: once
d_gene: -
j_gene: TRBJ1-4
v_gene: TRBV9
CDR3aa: CASSVAGAEKLFF
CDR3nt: TGTGCCAGCAGCGTAGCCGGTGCTGAAAAACTGTTTTTT

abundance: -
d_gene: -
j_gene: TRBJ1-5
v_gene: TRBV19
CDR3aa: CASSIEGRANQPQHF
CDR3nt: TGTGCCAGTAGTATAGAGGGCAGGGCGAATCAGCCCCAGCATTTT

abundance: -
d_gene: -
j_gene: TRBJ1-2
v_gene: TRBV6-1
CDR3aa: CASSIREGSLYGYTF
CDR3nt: TGTGCCAGCAGTATCCGGGAAGGGTCCCTCTATGGCTACACCTTC

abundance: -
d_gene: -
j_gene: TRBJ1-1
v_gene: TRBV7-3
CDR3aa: CASSTGAEAFF
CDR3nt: TGTGCCAGCAGCACAGGTGCTGAAGCTTTCTTT

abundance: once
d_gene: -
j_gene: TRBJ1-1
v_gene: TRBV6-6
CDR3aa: CASSSSDGGTEAFF
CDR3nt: TGTGCCAGCAGCTCCTCGGACGGGGGGACTGAAGCTTTCTTT

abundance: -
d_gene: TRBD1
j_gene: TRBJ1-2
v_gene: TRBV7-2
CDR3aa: CASSLTGGNYGYTF
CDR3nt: TGTGCCAGCAGTTTGACAGGGGGAAACTATGGCTACACCTTC

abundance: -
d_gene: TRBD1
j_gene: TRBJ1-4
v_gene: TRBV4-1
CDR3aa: CASSQAGPGQGQEKLFF
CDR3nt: TGCGCCAGCAGCCAAGCCGGACCGGGACAGGGACAGGAAAAACTGTTTTTT

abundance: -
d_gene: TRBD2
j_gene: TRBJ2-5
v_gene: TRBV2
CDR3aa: CASSLTSGGMKTQYF
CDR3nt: TGTGCCAGCAGTCTGACTAGCGGGGGAATGAAGACCCAGTACTTC

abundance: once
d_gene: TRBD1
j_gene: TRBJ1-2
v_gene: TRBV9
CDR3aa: CASQGQGVISSYGYTF
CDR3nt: TGTGCCAGCCAGGGACAGGGTGTAATCTCTAGCTATGGCTACACCTTC

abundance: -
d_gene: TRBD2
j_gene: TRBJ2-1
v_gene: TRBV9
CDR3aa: CASSPGGSGAYNEQFF
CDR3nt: TGTGCCAGCAGTCCCGGGGGTAGCGGGGCCTACAATGAGCAGTTCTTC

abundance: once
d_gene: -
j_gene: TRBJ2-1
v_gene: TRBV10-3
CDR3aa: CAISAGGNEQFF
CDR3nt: TGTGCCATCAGTGCTGGGGGGAATGAGCAGTTCTTC

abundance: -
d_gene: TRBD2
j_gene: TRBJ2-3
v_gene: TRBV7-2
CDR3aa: CASSQTSGRTDTQYF
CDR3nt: TGTGCCAGCAGCCAGACTAGCGGGCGCACAGATACGCAGTATTTT

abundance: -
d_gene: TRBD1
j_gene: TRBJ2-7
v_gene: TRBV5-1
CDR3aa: CASSPRDRNSYEQYF
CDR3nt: TGCGCCAGCAGCCCAAGGGACAGGAACTCCTACGAGCAGTACTTC

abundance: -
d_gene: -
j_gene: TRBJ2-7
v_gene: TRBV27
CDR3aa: CASKPQGSYEQYF
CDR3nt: TGTGCCAGCAAACCCCAGGGAAGCTACGAGCAGTACTTC

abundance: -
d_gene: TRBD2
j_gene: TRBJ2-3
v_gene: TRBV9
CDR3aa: CASSVRGEPTQYF
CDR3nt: TGTGCCAGCAGCGTACGGGGGGAACCCACGCAGTATTTT

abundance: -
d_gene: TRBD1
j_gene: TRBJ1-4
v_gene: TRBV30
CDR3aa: CAWSRIWQGAREKLFF
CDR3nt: TGTGCCTGGAGTCGAATATGGCAGGGGGCGCGAGAAAAACTGTTTTTT

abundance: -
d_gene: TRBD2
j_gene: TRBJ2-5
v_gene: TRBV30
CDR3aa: CAAGLAGSQETQYF
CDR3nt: TGTGCCGCAGGTTTAGCGGGGAGTCAAGAGACCCAGTACTTC

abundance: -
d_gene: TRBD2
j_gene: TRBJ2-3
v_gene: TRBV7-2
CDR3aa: CASSPASGRITDTQYF
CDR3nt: TGTGCCAGCAGCCCCGCTAGCGGGAGAATCACAGATACGCAGTATTTT

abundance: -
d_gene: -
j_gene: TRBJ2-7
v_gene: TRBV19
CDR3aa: CASSIDLSAAYEQYF
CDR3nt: TGTGCCAGTAGTATCGACCTCAGTGCGGCCTACGAGCAGTACTTC

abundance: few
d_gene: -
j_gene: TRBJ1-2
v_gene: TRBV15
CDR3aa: CATSRGGGLVGRYGYTF
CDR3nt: TGTGCCACCAGCAGAGGAGGAGGGTTGGTAGGGCGATATGGCTACACCTTC

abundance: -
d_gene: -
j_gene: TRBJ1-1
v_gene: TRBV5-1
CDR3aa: CASSFGAGRTEAFF
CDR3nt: TGCGCCAGCAGCTTTGGGGCCGGTCGGACTGAAGCTTTCTTT

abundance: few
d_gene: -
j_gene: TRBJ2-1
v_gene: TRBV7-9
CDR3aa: CASSLVSGLSNEQFF
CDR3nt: TGTGCCAGCAGCTTAGTGAGCGGCCTCAGCAATGAGCAGTTCTTC

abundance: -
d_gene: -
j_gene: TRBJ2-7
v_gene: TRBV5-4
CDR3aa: CASSLFQRRGHEQYF
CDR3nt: TGTGCCAGCAGCTTGTTCCAGCGGCGGGGACACGAGCAGTACTTC

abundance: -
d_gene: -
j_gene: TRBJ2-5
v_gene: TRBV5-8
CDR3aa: CASSLGDAAFETQYF
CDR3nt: TGTGCCAGCAGCTTGGGCGACGCGGCGTTTGAGACCCAGTACTTC

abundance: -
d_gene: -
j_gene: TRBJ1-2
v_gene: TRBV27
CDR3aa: CASSATVLLNYGYTF
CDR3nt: TGTGCCAGCAGTGCGACAGTGCTCCTTAACTATGGCTACACCTTC

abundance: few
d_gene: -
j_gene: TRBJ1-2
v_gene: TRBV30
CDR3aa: CAWKEANYGYTF
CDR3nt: TGTGCCTGGAAGGAGGCTAACTATGGCTACACCTTC

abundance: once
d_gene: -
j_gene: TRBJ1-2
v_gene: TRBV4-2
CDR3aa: CASSQDRVGGYTF
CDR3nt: TGTGCCAGCAGCCAAGACAGGGTGGGTGGCTACACCTTC

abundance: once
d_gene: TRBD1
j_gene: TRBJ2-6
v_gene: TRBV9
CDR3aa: CASSEGTGGSGANVLTF
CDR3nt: TGTGCCAGCAGCGAGGGGACAGGGGGCTCTGGGGCCAACGTCCTGACTTTC

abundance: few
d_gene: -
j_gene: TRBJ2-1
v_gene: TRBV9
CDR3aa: CASSVGSTPDEQFF
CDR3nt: TGTGCCAGCAGCGTAGGTTCCACCCCGGATGAGCAGTTCTTC

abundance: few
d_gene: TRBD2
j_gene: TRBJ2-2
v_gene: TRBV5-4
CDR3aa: CASSLRREGTGELFF
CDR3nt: TGTGCCAGCAGCTTAAGGCGGGAGGGCACCGGGGAGCTGTTTTTT

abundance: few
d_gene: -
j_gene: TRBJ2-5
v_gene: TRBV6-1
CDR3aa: CASSPSFQGYGTQYF
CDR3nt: TGTGCCAGCAGCCCCAGCTTTCAGGGATACGGGACCCAGTACTTC

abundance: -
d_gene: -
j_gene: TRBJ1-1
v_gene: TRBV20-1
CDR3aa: CRGGQNTEAFF
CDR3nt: TGCAGAGGAGGCCAGAACACTGAAGCTTTCTTT